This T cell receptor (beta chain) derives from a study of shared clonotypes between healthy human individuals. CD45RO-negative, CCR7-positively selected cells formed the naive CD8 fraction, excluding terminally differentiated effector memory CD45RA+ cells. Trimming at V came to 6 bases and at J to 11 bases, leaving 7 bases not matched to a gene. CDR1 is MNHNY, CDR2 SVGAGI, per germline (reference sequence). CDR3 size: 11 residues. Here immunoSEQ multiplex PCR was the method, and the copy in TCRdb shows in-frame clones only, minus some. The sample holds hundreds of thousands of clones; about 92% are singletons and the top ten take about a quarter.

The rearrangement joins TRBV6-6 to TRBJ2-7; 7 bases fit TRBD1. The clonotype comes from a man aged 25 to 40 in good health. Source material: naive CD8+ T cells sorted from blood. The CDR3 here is CASRLGQDEYF. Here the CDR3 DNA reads TGTGCCAGCAGACTAGGACAGGATGAGTACTTC.